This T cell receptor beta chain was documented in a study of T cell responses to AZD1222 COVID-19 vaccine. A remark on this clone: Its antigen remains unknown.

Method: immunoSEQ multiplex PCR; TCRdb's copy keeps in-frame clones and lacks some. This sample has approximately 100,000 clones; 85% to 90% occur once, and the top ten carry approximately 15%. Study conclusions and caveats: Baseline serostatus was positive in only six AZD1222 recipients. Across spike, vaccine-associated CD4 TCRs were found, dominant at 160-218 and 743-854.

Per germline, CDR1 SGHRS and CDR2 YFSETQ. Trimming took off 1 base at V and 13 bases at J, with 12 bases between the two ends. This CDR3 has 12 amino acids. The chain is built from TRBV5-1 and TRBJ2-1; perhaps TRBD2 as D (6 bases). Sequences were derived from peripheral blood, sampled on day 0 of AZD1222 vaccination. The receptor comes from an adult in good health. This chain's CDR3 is CASSLKGGAQFF. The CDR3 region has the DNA TGCGCCAGCAGCTTGAAAGGAGGGGCTCAGTTCTTC.